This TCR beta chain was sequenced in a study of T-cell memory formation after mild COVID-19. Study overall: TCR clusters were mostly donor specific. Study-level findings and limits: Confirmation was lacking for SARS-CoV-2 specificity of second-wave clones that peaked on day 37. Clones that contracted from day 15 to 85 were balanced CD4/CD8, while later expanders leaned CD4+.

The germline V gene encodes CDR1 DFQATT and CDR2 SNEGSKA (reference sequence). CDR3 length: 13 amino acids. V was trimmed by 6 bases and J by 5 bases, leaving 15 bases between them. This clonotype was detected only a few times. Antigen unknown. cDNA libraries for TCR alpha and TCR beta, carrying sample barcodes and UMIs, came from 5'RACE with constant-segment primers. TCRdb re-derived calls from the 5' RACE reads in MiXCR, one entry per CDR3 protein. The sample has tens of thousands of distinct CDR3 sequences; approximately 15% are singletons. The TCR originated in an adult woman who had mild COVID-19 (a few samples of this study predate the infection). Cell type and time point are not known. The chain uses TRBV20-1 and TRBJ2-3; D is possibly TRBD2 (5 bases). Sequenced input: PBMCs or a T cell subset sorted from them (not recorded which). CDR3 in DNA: TGCAGTGCGGCCGGGGTGGAAGAAGATACGCAGTATTTT. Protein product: CSAAGVEEDTQYF.